One T cell receptor beta chain is described in this entry. The CDR3 is 16 residues long. The trim removed 5 bases at V and 9 bases at J, leaving 9 bases unmatched. In germline, CDR1 is LGHNA, CDR2 YNFKEQ. For the second PCR, which ran for about 6 to 11 cycles, a sample-barcoded 5' primer and a J-beta primer mix were used. Via MiXCR, TCRdb re-called the 5' RACE reads, giving one row per CDR3 protein. The table has about 680,000 distinct CDR3 sequences, 45% to 50% seen once. This entry belongs to a study of blood T cells in healthy people across ages. The specimen sequenced was blood. The chain uses TRBV4-2 and TRBJ2-1; 14 bases agree with TRBD2. The receptor comes from a woman aged 55-69 years in good health. Here the CDR3 reads CASSEVLGTSGGEQFF. The CDR3 region has the DNA TGTGCCAGCAGCGAAGTCCTCGGGACTAGCGGGGGTGAGCAGTTCTTC.